This T cell receptor beta chain stems from a study of T cell repertoires in cytomegalovirus infection. As for the study in general: Carrying CMV and the relevant HLA type showed in public TCR beta signatures. Regarding the study as a whole: CMV carriers having the relevant HLA were flagged by cumulative public TCR beta family frequency. HLA-C-restricted TCR beta clonotypes specific for CMV led the ex vivo response.

The CDR3 runs 15 residues. Germline CDR1 reads SGHTA; CDR2 reads FQGNSA. V lost 5 bases to trimming and J lost 3 bases; unmatched junction nucleotides: 5. The sample holds many counts of this clonotype. Its antigen is unknown. TCRdb redid the calling of the reads with MiXCR, one entry per CDR3 protein. This table has about 180,000 distinct CDR3 sequences, about an eighth appearing once. This receptor was identified in a human donor in good health (CMV status not recorded). Some clones in this sample may be carry-over from other donors' samples. V gene TRBV7-2 combines with J gene TRBJ2-3, with 10 bases matching TRBD1. Sequencing was done on a sample of PBMCs. The CDR3 region has the DNA TGTGCCAGCAGCCCCAGGGGACAGGGGACAGATACGCAGTATTTT. It encodes CASSPRGQGTDTQYF.